Listed below are T cell receptor beta chains from one sample, sequenced in a study of cytomegalovirus exposure and HLA in healthy donors. Data came from immunoSEQ multiplex PCR; TCRdb stores just in-frame clones and leaves some out. The repertoire holds about 170,000 clones, with around nine tenths as singletons. Sequences were obtained from PBMCs. The receptors derive from a woman in her late teens or twenties in good health and CMV-seropositive. Both conserved end residues are part of each CDR3. The order of the fields is D gene, J gene, V gene, clone size, CDR3 DNA, CDR3 protein. D genes are given only for firm matches. Clone sizes are given selectively: once, few, many, or a class where the clone is expanded.

D: -
J: TRBJ2-3
V: TRBV6-5
size: -
DNA: TGTGCCAGCAGTTACTCACGGTATGGTACGCAGTATTTT
CDR3: CASSYSRYGTQYF

D: -
J: TRBJ1-1
V: TRBV7-9
size: -
DNA: TGTGCCAGCAGTTCGGGGTTCGGGCAATGGTCCAACACTGAAGCTTTCTTT
CDR3: CASSSGFGQWSNTEAFF

D: -
J: TRBJ1-2
V: TRBV7-9
size: -
DNA: TGTGCCAGCAGCGCGCGGTTGAGAGATTATGGCTACACCTTC
CDR3: CASSARLRDYGYTF

D: TRBD2
J: TRBJ2-1
V: TRBV29-1
size: -
DNA: TGCAGCCTTTCGGGACTACACGCCGAAGATGAGCAGTTCTTC
CDR3: CSLSGLHAEDEQFF

D: -
J: TRBJ2-2
V: TRBV5-1
size: once
DNA: TGCGCCAGCAGCGTCAGCGTCATGAACACCGGGGAGCTGTTTTTT
CDR3: CASSVSVMNTGELFF

D: -
J: TRBJ1-1
V: TRBV18
size: -
DNA: TGTGCCAGCTCACCAGAGGGACTAGAGGCTTTCTTT
CDR3: CASSPEGLEAFF

D: TRBD2
J: TRBJ2-2
V: TRBV19
size: -
DNA: TGTGCCAGTAGACCGATGACTAGCGGGAGTACCGGGGAGCTGTTTTTT
CDR3: CASRPMTSGSTGELFF

D: -
J: TRBJ2-6
V: TRBV2
size: -
DNA: TGTGCCAGCAGAACAGGGTCTGGGGCCAACGTCCTGACTTTC
CDR3: CASRTGSGANVLTF

D: TRBD1
J: TRBJ2-1
V: TRBV30
size: -
DNA: TGTGCCTGGAGCGCACCGGGACAGTCCTACAATGAGCAGTTCTTC
CDR3: CAWSAPGQSYNEQFF

D: TRBD1
J: TRBJ2-7
V: TRBV30
size: -
DNA: TGTGCCTGGGTTAGAGGGGGCCGGAACGAGCAGTACTTC
CDR3: CAWVRGGRNEQYF

D: TRBD1
J: TRBJ1-5
V: TRBV9
size: -
DNA: TGTGCCAGCAGCCCGGGACAGGGAATGGAGCCCCAGCATTTT
CDR3: CASSPGQGMEPQHF

D: -
J: TRBJ1-1
V: TRBV19
size: -
DNA: TGTGCCAGTTTAGGGGACACTGAAGCTTTCTTT
CDR3: CASLGDTEAFF

D: -
J: TRBJ2-1
V: TRBV7-2
size: -
DNA: TGTGCCAGCAGCTTTGGCAGAAACAATGAGCAGTTCTTC
CDR3: CASSFGRNNEQFF

D: -
J: TRBJ1-5
V: TRBV28
size: once
DNA: TGTGCCAGCAGTCCCCCACAGGGTATTAGCAATCAGCCCCAGCATTTT
CDR3: CASSPPQGISNQPQHF

D: -
J: TRBJ2-6
V: TRBV2
size: -
DNA: TGTGCCAGCAGTCACAGGGCTGGGGCCAACGTCCTGACTTTC
CDR3: CASSHRAGANVLTF

D: -
J: TRBJ1-2
V: TRBV6-5
size: -
DNA: TGTGCCAGCAGTTATGGACAGCTTAACTATGGCTACACCTTC
CDR3: CASSYGQLNYGYTF

D: -
J: TRBJ2-2
V: TRBV19
size: -
DNA: TGTGCCAGTAGTATAGAGCACACTGACAGTAACACCGGGGAGCTGTTTTTT
CDR3: CASSIEHTDSNTGELFF

D: -
J: TRBJ1-4
V: TRBV5-1
size: -
DNA: TGCGCCAGCAGCTTGGGGGCGGGTACAACTAATGAAAAACTGTTTTTT
CDR3: CASSLGAGTTNEKLFF

D: TRBD1
J: TRBJ1-5
V: TRBV28
size: -
DNA: TGTGCCAGCACCCCCGACAGGGGGCAAATTGGCAATCAGCCCCAGCATTTT
CDR3: CASTPDRGQIGNQPQHF

D: -
J: TRBJ2-2
V: TRBV5-4
size: -
DNA: TGTGCCAGCAGCCCCAGGCCCTTAAACACCGGGGAGCTGTTTTTT
CDR3: CASSPRPLNTGELFF

D: -
J: TRBJ1-3
V: TRBV25-1
size: -
DNA: TGTGCCAGCGGAGGAAATGGAAACACCATATATTTT
CDR3: CASGGNGNTIYF

D: -
J: TRBJ2-2
V: TRBV30
size: -
DNA: TGTGCCTGGAGTGCCCGGAGAGACACCGGGGAGCTGTTTTTT
CDR3: CAWSARRDTGELFF

D: TRBD2
J: TRBJ2-1
V: TRBV11-1
size: -
DNA: TGTGCCAGCAGCTTATTCCAGACTAGCGGCTGGAATGAGCAGTTCTTC
CDR3: CASSLFQTSGWNEQFF

D: TRBD1
J: TRBJ2-1
V: TRBV9
size: -
DNA: TGTGCCAGCAGCACATCACAGGGGGCCTCCTACAATGAGCAGTTCTTC
CDR3: CASSTSQGASYNEQFF

D: -
J: TRBJ2-6
V: TRBV5-6
size: many
DNA: TGTGCCAGCAGGATCAGGGTGGTCGCTTTTGGGGCCAACGTCCTGACTTTC
CDR3: CASRIRVVAFGANVLTF

D: TRBD2
J: TRBJ2-7
V: TRBV27
size: -
DNA: TGTGCCAGCAGTTACAGTAGAACTAGCGGGAGATCCGAGCAGTACTTC
CDR3: CASSYSRTSGRSEQYF

D: -
J: TRBJ1-2
V: TRBV11-3
size: -
DNA: TGTGCCAGCAGCTTAGCTGCGGCGGGCCGGGGCTACACCTTC
CDR3: CASSLAAAGRGYTF

D: -
J: TRBJ1-2
V: TRBV9
size: -
DNA: TGTGCCAGCAGCGTTTCAGGGACTACTAACTTAGGCTATGGCTACACCTTC
CDR3: CASSVSGTTNLGYGYTF

D: TRBD2
J: TRBJ2-1
V: TRBV5-1
size: -
DNA: TGCGCCAGCATCAATACTAGCGGGATCGGTGGTGAGCAGTTCTTC
CDR3: CASINTSGIGGEQFF

D: -
J: TRBJ1-5
V: TRBV6-5
size: once
DNA: TGTGCCAGCAGCCCGAGGACCAGGGAGCCCCAGCATTTT
CDR3: CASSPRTREPQHF

D: -
J: TRBJ2-1
V: TRBV7-3
size: -
DNA: TGTGCCAGCGGAGGAGAACACAATGAGCAGTTCTTC
CDR3: CASGGEHNEQFF

D: TRBD2
J: TRBJ2-2
V: TRBV28
size: -
DNA: TGTGCCAGCAGTTTCGACGCGGGAGCGCCAGTCACCGGGGAGCTGTTTTTT
CDR3: CASSFDAGAPVTGELFF

D: -
J: TRBJ2-7
V: TRBV7-9
size: once
DNA: TGTGCCAGCAATGATGGAGTCGGACACAGGATCTTC
CDR3: CASNDGVGHRIF

D: -
J: TRBJ2-7
V: TRBV27
size: -
DNA: TGTGCCAGCAGTTTAGGGGCGACGTCCTACGAGCAGTACTTC
CDR3: CASSLGATSYEQYF

D: -
J: TRBJ1-1
V: TRBV28
size: -
DNA: TGTGCCAGCAGTTCTCTTCGGACACCTAACACTGAAGCTTTCTTT
CDR3: CASSSLRTPNTEAFF

D: TRBD1
J: TRBJ2-3
V: TRBV5-8
size: -
DNA: TGTGCCAGCAGCCTGGGACAGGGTTACACAGATACGCGGTATTTT
CDR3: CASSLGQGYTDTRYF

D: -
J: TRBJ2-2
V: TRBV7-9
size: -
DNA: TGTGCCAGCAGCGCCAGGCCGTCCACCGGGGAGCTGTTTTTT
CDR3: CASSARPSTGELFF

D: -
J: TRBJ2-1
V: TRBV6-4
size: -
DNA: TGTGCCAGCAGTGACTGGGAGCGGAGCTCCTACAATGAGCAGTTCTTC
CDR3: CASSDWERSSYNEQFF

D: -
J: TRBJ1-2
V: TRBV6-5
size: -
DNA: TGTGCCAGCAGTACCCACCCGGGACTCAGGGATGGCTACACCTTC
CDR3: CASSTHPGLRDGYTF

D: -
J: TRBJ2-5
V: TRBV13
size: -
DNA: TGTGCCAGCAGCCCGGCGGGGGAGACCCAGTACTTC
CDR3: CASSPAGETQYF

D: -
J: TRBJ2-7
V: TRBV19
size: -
DNA: TGTGCCAGTAGTTATCTTATGGGCCAAGGTGAGCAGTACTTC
CDR3: CASSYLMGQGEQYF

D: -
J: TRBJ1-2
V: TRBV18
size: -
DNA: TGTGCCAGCTCACCCGAGCACAGAAACTATGGCTACACCTTC
CDR3: CASSPEHRNYGYTF

D: TRBD1
J: TRBJ1-1
V: TRBV5-1
size: -
DNA: TGCGCCAGCAGCTTGGCAAACCAGGGGGCAGGGACTGAAGCTTTCTTT
CDR3: CASSLANQGAGTEAFF

D: -
J: TRBJ2-6
V: TRBV18
size: -
DNA: TGTGCCAGCTCGCCTTATACCGGGACAAACTCTGGGGCCAACGTCCTGACTTTC
CDR3: CASSPYTGTNSGANVLTF

D: TRBD1
J: TRBJ2-7
V: TRBV27
size: -
DNA: TGTGCCAGCAGCCCCCAAATACCCCGGGACAGGGGGCGCGAGGAGCAGTACTTC
CDR3: CASSPQIPRDRGREEQYF

D: -
J: TRBJ2-5
V: TRBV28
size: -
DNA: TGTGCCAGCAGTTTAGGTCCGAAGAGGGCCCAGTACTTC
CDR3: CASSLGPKRAQYF

D: TRBD2
J: TRBJ2-7
V: TRBV27
size: -
DNA: TGTGCCAGCGAACAGACTAGCGGGCCCGACTCCTACGAGCAGTACTTC
CDR3: CASEQTSGPDSYEQYF

D: TRBD2
J: TRBJ2-2
V: TRBV14
size: -
DNA: TGTGCCAGCAGCCAATCTAGCGGGGCGAACACCGGGGAGCTGTTTTTT
CDR3: CASSQSSGANTGELFF

D: -
J: TRBJ2-3
V: TRBV10-1
size: -
DNA: TGCGCCAACCCGCCGGGGCAGTATTTT
CDR3: CANPPGQYF

D: -
J: TRBJ1-5
V: TRBV30
size: -
DNA: TGTGCCTGGAGTGGGACGGGAGGAAGCAATCAGCCCCAGCATTTT
CDR3: CAWSGTGGSNQPQHF

D: -
J: TRBJ1-1
V: TRBV18
size: -
DNA: TGTGCCAGCTCATACTTTGGACAGCTGAGGATTGAAGCTTTCTTT
CDR3: CASSYFGQLRIEAFF

D: -
J: TRBJ1-1
V: TRBV4-2
size: -
DNA: TGTGCCAGCAGCCAAGATCCCCGGAACACTGAAGCTTTCTTT
CDR3: CASSQDPRNTEAFF

D: -
J: TRBJ2-7
V: TRBV5-1
size: -
DNA: TGCGCCAGCGGCCCTGAGGTGGACGAGCAGTACTTC
CDR3: CASGPEVDEQYF

D: TRBD2
J: TRBJ2-2
V: TRBV4-1
size: -
DNA: TGCGCCAGCAGCCTTAGCGGGAGATCGAGGACCGGGGAGCTGTTTTTT
CDR3: CASSLSGRSRTGELFF

D: -
J: TRBJ2-5
V: TRBV4-3
size: -
DNA: TGCGCCAGCAGCCAAGATTGGACACCCCAAGAGACCCAGTACTTC
CDR3: CASSQDWTPQETQYF

D: TRBD1
J: TRBJ2-1
V: TRBV27
size: -
DNA: TGTGCCAGCAGTTTAATACCGGGACAGGGCTACAATGAGCAGTTCTTC
CDR3: CASSLIPGQGYNEQFF

D: TRBD1
J: TRBJ1-1
V: TRBV2
size: -
DNA: TGTGCCAGCACTAGGGACAGGGCCACTGAAGCTTTCTTT
CDR3: CASTRDRATEAFF

D: -
J: TRBJ2-2
V: TRBV11-3
size: -
DNA: TGTGCCAGCAGCTTAGTACAGGGCGCGAACACCGGGGAGCTGTTTTTT
CDR3: CASSLVQGANTGELFF

D: -
J: TRBJ2-5
V: TRBV7-2
size: -
DNA: TGTGCCAGCAGCTTATTCAGGGTGGGCGAGACCCAGTACTTC
CDR3: CASSLFRVGETQYF